This T cell receptor beta chain comes out of a study of pediatric ulcerative colitis. Turning to this clone: What it binds is unknown.

CDR1 is LGHNA and CDR2 is YSLEER in the germline V gene. J lost 5 bases, V lost 0 bases, and 4 bases had no gene match. This CDR3 has 16 amino acids. The diagnostic colonoscopy in ulcerative colitis patients preceded any immunosuppressive treatment. Colonoscopy and blood draw happened at the same time. Produced via immunoSEQ multiplex PCR; TCRdb's table is partial and in-frame only. The sample carries 59,000 or so clones, about three quarters recorded once. General study points: Blood-rectal clonal overlap within each person was significantly higher in ulcerative colitis patients than controls. Two rectal CDR3 clonotypes occurred in all ulcerative colitis patients.

Material: blood. The sequence was obtained from a boy between 10 and 17 years old with moderate ulcerative colitis. This rearrangement joins TRBV4-3 to TRBJ2-2, with TRBD1 matching 9 bases. CDR3 loop: CASSQEGTGLTGELFF. The CDR3 bases are TGCGCCAGCAGCCAAGAGGGGACAGGGCTGACCGGGGAGCTGTTTTTT.